The 9 T cell receptor beta chains presented below share a single source sample, sequenced in a study of human T cells and chemical hapten exposure (dated by TCRdb to the early 2020s). Read against the paper, the sample's time point label means: pre-sensitization, week 0. Read against the paper, the sample's treatment or condition label means: therapeutic diphenylcyclopropenone sensitization with weekly scalp DPC. The library was generated by RACE. Instrument on record: NextSeq 500. The public sequencing data were trimmed at Q25 with fastp and processed into clonotypes with MiXCR by TCRdb, which kept only in-frame beta chains. Each CDR3 protein appears once, grouped with its most common genes and DNA. The sample yields under 300,000 distinct CDR3 sequences; about 7.7% were counted once. Roughly 1.2% of the sample rests with the top ten. The sequencing used whole blood, collected in connection with sensitization to the hapten diphenylcyclopropenone (DPC). The receptors come from a man aged 18 to 30 with alopecia areata. Some clones in this sample may be carry-over from other donors' samples.

A few counts support this clonotype. The chain is built from TRBV4-3 and TRBJ2-3, with 9 positions matching TRBD2. The CDR3 consists of 18 residues. The germline V gene encodes CDR1 LGHNA and CDR2 YSLEER. V shed 0 bases, J shed 2 bases, and the junction held 9 bases outside the gene matches. The CDR3 protein is CASSQEVSGGRITDTQYF. The CDR3 coding sequence is TGCGCCAGCAGCCAAGAGGTCAGCGGGGGGAGAATCACAGATACGCAGTATTTT.

J is TRBJ1-6 and V is TRBV10-3; possibly TRBD1 for D (5 bases). Germline V lookup: CDR1 ENHRY, CDR2 SYGVKD. The CDR3 is 14 residues long. Trimming cost V 6 bases and J 5 bases, with 11 bases left between them. CDR3 protein: CAISLGTDNSPLHF. The CDR3 DNA follows: TGTGCCATCAGCCTCGGGACGGATAATTCACCCCTCCACTTT.

This chain connects TRBV10-3 to TRBJ1-2; D gene ambiguous. Trimming removed 0 bases at V and 11 bases at J, with 10 bases between. Germline values: CDR1 ENHRY, CDR2 SYGVKD. This CDR3 is built from 12 residues. The CDR3 loop is CAISESMESYTF. The CDR3 coding sequence is TGTGCCATCAGTGAGTCGATGGAGTCATACACCTTC.

This chain joins TRBV11-2 and TRBJ2-2; 9 positions match TRBD2. This CDR3 has 17 amino acids. Germline loops: CDR1 SGHAT, CDR2 FQNNGV. V lost 5 bases and J lost 0; bases outside the gene matches: 7. CDR3 in amino acids: CASSPGRGGPNTGELFF. Written as DNA, the CDR3 is TGTGCCAGCAGCCCGGGGCGGGGGGGCCCGAACACCGGGGAGCTGTTTTTT.

This clonotype occurred a few times. This sequence joins TRBV12-3 or TRBV12-4 and TRBJ1-5; D ambiguous. The CDR3 runs to 17 residues. V was shortened by 2 bases and J by 0 bases, with 14 bases between the two germline ends. CDR3 bases: TGTGCCAGCAGTTTAACCGGGAATCCTTATAGCAATCAGCCCCAGCATTTT. Translating gives CASSLTGNPYSNQPQHF.

The chain joins TRBV7-3 to TRBJ2-5; D possibly matches TRBD1 or TRBD2 (5 bases each). V was shortened by 2 bases and J by 5 bases, with 12 bases between the two germline ends. Per germline, CDR1 SGHTA and CDR2 FQGTGA. This CDR3 region has 14 residues. CDR3 sequence: CASSLEPGSETQYF. DNA for the CDR3: TGTGCCAGCAGCTTAGAACCAGGGAGTGAGACCCAGTACTTC.

The chain is built from TRBV12-5 and TRBJ1-5; D gene unclear. Germline CDR1 reads LGHNT; CDR2 reads FRNRAP. This CDR3 is built from 12 residues. The V gene lost 0 bases and the J gene lost 5 bases, with 2 bases spanning the gap. CDR3 protein: CASGLVHQPQHF. The CDR3 DNA follows: TGTGCTAGTGGTTTGGTACATCAGCCCCAGCATTTT.

This clonotype has more than one count but fewer than ten. J is TRBJ1-6 and V is TRBV7-2; 7 bases are a match to TRBD1. The length of the CDR3 is 18 residues. V lost 3 bases, J lost 7 bases, and 15 bases stayed unmatched. Looked up from germline, CDR1 is SGHTA and CDR2 is FQGNSA. CDR3 sequence reads: CASSFPPGVRDRNSPLHF. The CDR3 DNA follows: TGTGCCAGCAGCTTCCCGCCCGGGGTCCGGGACAGAAATTCACCCCTCCACTTT. The full variable domain, with the rest looked up from reference TRBV7-2 and TRBJ1-6, is GAGVSQSPSNKVTEKGKDVELRCDPISGHTALYWYRQSLGQGLEFLIYFQGNSAPDKSGLPSDRFSAERTGGSVSTLTIQRTQQEDSAVYLCASSFPPGVRDRNSPLHFGNGTRLTVT.

This clonotype was counted ten times or more. The rearrangement joins TRBV7-2 to TRBJ2-2, with 9 bases lining up with TRBD2. The CDR3 is made up of 15 amino acids. Germline assignment: CDR1 SGHTA and CDR2 FQGNSA. After removal of 6 bases from V and 2 bases from J, the junction contained 4 bases not matched to a gene. The CDR3 reads CASRVAGANTGELFF. The CDR3 DNA is TGTGCCAGCAGGGTAGCGGGGGCAAACACCGGGGAGCTGTTTTTT.